This entry features one T cell receptor beta chain sequence. Its specificity is not known. PCR employed 60 Vbeta and 13 Jbeta primers. The protocol was immunoSEQ multiplex PCR, while the TCRdb copy is restricted to in-frame clones and leaves out a portion. The table has about 50,000 clones, roughly 80% seen once. V was pared by 5 bases and J by 7 bases, with 8 bases between. CDR1 and CDR2 (germline): GTSNPN, SVGIG (reference sequence). This CDR3 contains 10 residues. The data stem from a study of cytomegalovirus exposure and HLA in healthy donors. The study's findings and limits: The study recorded more than 150 TCR beta chains that were cytomegalovirus-associated. Earlier findings revealed that most TCR beta V segments proved productive either about 90% or about 30% of the time.

V and J are TRBV30 and TRBJ1-2, with no clear D. The clonotype originates from a woman aged 35 to 49 in good health and CMV-seropositive. Sequencing was done on a sample of PBMCs. This CDR3 is CAWLTAGYTF. Written as DNA, the CDR3 is TGTGCCTGGCTAACAGCTGGCTACACCTTC.